The entry below gives a single T cell receptor (beta chain) sequence along with its context. Its cognate antigen is unknown. Each cell subset's genomic DNA was divided evenly among several immunoSEQ plates. Method: immunoSEQ multiplex PCR; TCRdb's copy keeps in-frame clones and lacks some. The sample consists of about 470,000 clones, roughly 77% of them appearing once. This specimen comes from a study of shared clonotypes between healthy human individuals. The CDR3 has 16 amino acids. Germline CDR1 is MNHEY and CDR2 is SMNVEV (reference sequence). Study-wide results and limits: Since donors were few, the genetic and exposure-history diversity represented was limited.

The donors, healthy adults who were HIV-negative, had experienced no recent acute infections or vaccinations. The clonotype comes from a middle-aged woman in good health. Some clones in this sample may be carry-over from other donors' samples. The J gene is TRBJ2-5, the V gene TRBV27; D unclear. The DNA matches TRBJ2-7 better at its end, which makes the J call doubtful. The source material was PBMCs. CDR3 bases: TGTGCCAGCAGTTTACCGCCCTTCAGGAGTTCCTACGAGCAGTACTTC. It yields the protein CASSLPPFRSSYEQYF.